Sequencing of this TCR beta chain was carried out in a study of T-cell reconstitution after alpha-beta-depleted transplantation in children. This CDR3 region has 14 residues. The trim removed 7 bases at V and 10 bases at J, leaving 12 bases unmatched. In this sample, this clonotype turned up many times. A TCRbeta library incorporating unique molecular identifiers was prepared. Each CDR3 protein gets one entry after TCRdb re-called the PCR reads with MiXCR. The table records under 850,000 distinct CDR3 sequences, less than 15% of them present only once. This sample comprised PBMCs, obtained before TCRalphabeta/CD19-depleted stem cell transplant. The receptor was derived from a girl aged 2-10 years with congenital amegakaryocytic thrombocytopenia, due to receive a stem cell transplant. V is TRBV12-3 or TRBV12-4 and J is TRBJ1-4; 7 positions agree with TRBD1. Here the CDR3 reads CASTGTVGIAKLFF. CDR3 sequence (DNA): TGTGCCAGCACTGGGACAGTTGGGATCGCAAAACTGTTTTTT.